This T cell receptor (beta chain) was sequenced for a study of OX40 agonist ivuxolimab in advanced cancers. Study overall: The study gave patients intravenous ivuxolimab at 0.01 to 10 mg/kg every 2 weeks. Subjects had a mean age of 60 years, with a range of 23 to 79; around 84% were male. People who had prior anti-PD-1, anti-PD-L1 or anti-CTLA-4 therapy could take part, and about 40% had some.

Researchers took blood at baseline, on cycle 4 day 1, and on cycle 7 day 1. The table came from immunoSEQ multiplex PCR; TCRdb's copy has only in-frame clones and leaves some out. The sample has 95,000 to 150,000 clones; roughly 92% are singletons. Germline V CDR1 and CDR2: SQVTM, ANQGSEA. The CDR3 has 12 amino acids. Trimming left V 5 bases short and J 6 bases short, with 11 bases between. The starting material was CD4+ or CD8+ T cells sorted from blood, obtained in a trial of the OX40 agonist ivuxolimab. The chain carries TRBV29-1 and TRBJ2-4; D is perhaps TRBD1 (5 bases). The sequence came from an adult with an advanced solid tumor such as melanoma, head and neck, liver or kidney cancer. The CDR3 sequence: CSVWWQGNIQYF. The DNA for the CDR3 is TGCAGCGTTTGGTGGCAGGGAAACATTCAGTACTTC.